The sequence of this T cell receptor beta chain was determined in a study of T cell repertoires in cytomegalovirus infection. Study at large: The public TCR beta signatures pointed to both CMV infection and matching HLA type.

TCRdb re-called the reads through MiXCR, storing one row per CDR3 protein. Of some 220,000 distinct CDR3 sequences listed, approximately 7% were seen once; the top ten hold 5.5% to 8%. The CDR3 extends over 14 amino acids. Between the trimmed V and J ends, which lost 5 bases and 2 bases, there was a span of 14 bases. Germline lookup yields CDR1 DFQATT and CDR2 SNEGSKA (reference sequence). The gene calls are TRBV20-1 and TRBJ2-3, with D possibly TRBD1 on 5 matching bases. Sequenced material: PBMCs. This TCR was recovered from a human donor in good health (CMV status not recorded). Some clones in this sample may be carry-over from other donors' samples. The CDR3 spells CSAPWEGATDTQYF. DNA for the CDR3: TGCAGTGCTCCTTGGGAAGGGGCCACAGATACGCAGTATTTT.